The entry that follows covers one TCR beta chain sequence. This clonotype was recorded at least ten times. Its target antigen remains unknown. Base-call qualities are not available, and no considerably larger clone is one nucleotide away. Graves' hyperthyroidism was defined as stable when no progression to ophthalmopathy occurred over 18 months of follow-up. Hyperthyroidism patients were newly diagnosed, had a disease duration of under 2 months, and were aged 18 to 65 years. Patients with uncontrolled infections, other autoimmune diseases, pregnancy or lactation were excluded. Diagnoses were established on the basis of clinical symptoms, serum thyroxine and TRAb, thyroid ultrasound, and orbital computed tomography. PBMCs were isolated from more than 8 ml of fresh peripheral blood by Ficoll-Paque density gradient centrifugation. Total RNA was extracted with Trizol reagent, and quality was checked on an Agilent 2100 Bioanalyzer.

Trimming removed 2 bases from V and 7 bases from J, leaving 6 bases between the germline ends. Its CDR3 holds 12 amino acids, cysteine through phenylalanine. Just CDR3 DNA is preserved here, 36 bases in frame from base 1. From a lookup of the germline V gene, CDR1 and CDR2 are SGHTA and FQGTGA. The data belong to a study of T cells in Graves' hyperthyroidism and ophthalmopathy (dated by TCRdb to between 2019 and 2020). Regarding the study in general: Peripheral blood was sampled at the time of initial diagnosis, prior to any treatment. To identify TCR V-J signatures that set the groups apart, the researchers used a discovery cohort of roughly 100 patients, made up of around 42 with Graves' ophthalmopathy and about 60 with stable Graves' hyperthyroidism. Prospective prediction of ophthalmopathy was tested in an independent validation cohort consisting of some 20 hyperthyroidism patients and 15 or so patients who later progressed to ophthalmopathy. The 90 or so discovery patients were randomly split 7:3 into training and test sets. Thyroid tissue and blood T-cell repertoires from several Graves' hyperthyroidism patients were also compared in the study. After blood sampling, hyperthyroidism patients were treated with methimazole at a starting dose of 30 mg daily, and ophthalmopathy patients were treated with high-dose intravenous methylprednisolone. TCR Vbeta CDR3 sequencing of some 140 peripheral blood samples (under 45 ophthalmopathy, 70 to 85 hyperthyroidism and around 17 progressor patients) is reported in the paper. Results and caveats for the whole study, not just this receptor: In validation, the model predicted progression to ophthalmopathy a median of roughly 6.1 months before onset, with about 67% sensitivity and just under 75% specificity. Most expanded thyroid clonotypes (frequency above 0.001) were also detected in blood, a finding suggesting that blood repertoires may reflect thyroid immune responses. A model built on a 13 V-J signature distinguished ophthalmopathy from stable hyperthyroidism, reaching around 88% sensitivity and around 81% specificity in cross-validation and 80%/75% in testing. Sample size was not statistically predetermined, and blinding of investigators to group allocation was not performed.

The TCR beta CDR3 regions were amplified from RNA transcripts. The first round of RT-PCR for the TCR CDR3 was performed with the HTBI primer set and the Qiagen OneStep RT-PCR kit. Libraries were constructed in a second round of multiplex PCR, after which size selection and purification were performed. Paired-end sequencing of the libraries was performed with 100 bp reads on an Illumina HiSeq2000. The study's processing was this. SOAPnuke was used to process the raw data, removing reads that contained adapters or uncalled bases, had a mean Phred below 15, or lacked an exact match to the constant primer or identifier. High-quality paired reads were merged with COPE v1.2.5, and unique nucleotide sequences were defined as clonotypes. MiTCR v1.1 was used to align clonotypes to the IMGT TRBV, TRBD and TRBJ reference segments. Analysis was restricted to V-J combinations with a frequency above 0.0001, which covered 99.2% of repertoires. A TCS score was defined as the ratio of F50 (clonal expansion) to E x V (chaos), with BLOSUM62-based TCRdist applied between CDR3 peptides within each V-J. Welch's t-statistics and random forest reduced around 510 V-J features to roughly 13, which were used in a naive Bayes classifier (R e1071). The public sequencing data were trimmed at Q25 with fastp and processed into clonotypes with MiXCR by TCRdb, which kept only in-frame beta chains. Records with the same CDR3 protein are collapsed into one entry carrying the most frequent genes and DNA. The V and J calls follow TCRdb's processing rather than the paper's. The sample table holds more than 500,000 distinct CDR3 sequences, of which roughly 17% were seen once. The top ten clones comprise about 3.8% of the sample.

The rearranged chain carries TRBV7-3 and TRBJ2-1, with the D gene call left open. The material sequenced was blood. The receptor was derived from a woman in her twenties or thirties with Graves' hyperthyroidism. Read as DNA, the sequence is TGTGCCAGCAGCTTACGCCAGAATGAGCAGTTCTTC. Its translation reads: CASSLRQNEQFF.